What follows are 32 T cell receptor beta chains derived from one specimen sequenced in a study of blood T cell repertoires in COVID-19. TCRdb keeps only in-frame clones here, not all; method: immunoSEQ multiplex PCR. The sample yields roughly 220,000 clones, 86% seen once. The sequencing input was PBMCs or T cells enriched from blood (not recorded which). These receptors were taken from a woman between 35 and 50 years old with acute COVID-19.

This chain links TRBV10-1 with TRBJ2-1, with 9 nucleotides matching TRBD2. The ends lost 7 bases at V and 0 bases at J; junction bases unmatched: 7. This CDR3 region has 16 residues. Per germline, CDR1 WNHNN and CDR2 SYGVQD (reference sequence). CDR3 bases: TGCGCCAGCACTAGCGGGAAACAAAGCTCCTACAATGAGCAGTTCTTC. It yields the protein CASTSGKQSSYNEQFF.

V gene TRBV2 combines with J gene TRBJ1-5; possibly TRBD1 for D (5 bases). This CDR3 has 12 residues. V was trimmed by 6 bases and J by 11 bases, leaving 14 bases between them. Germline V gene sequence: CDR1 SNHLY, CDR2 FYNNEI. The CDR3 protein is CASSGQGSSQHF. The CDR3 DNA is TGTGCCAGCAGCGGTCAGGGATCCTCCCAGCATTTT.

In its sample, this clone was seen many times. This rearrangement joins TRBV11-2 to TRBJ2-7; D may be TRBD1 (5 bases). V was clipped by 5 bases and J by 2 bases, with 19 bases between them. This CDR3 is 16 amino acids long. In germline, CDR1 is SGHAT, CDR2 FQNNGV. The CDR3 reads CASSPQNSGSTYEQYF. DNA for the CDR3: TGTGCCAGCAGCCCACAGAATTCAGGGTCTACCTACGAGCAGTACTTC.

This clone was recorded once. V is TRBV5-6 and J is TRBJ2-1; 14 bases match TRBD2. Germline V gives CDR1 SGHDT, CDR2 YYEEEE. Trimming at V came to 0 bases and at J to 7 bases, leaving 3 bases not matched to a gene. The CDR3 is 16 amino acids. The CDR3, as DNA: TGTGCCAGCAGCTTGGATGGGACTAGCGGGAGAAATGAGCAGTTCTTC. Protein: CASSLDGTSGRNEQFF.

The chain uses TRBV12-5 and TRBJ2-7; the D is unclear. With 1 base removed from V and 1 base from J, the gap between germline ends came to 5 bases. This CDR3 is 13 amino acids long. Germline V gives CDR1 LGHNT, CDR2 FRNRAP. The CDR3 DNA reads as TGTGCTAGTGGTTTGGCCAGGTCCTACGAGCAGTACTTC. Amino acid sequence: CASGLARSYEQYF.

The V and J genes are TRBV11-3 and TRBJ2-3; 9 bases line up with TRBD2. CDR3 size: 16 residues. The V and J ends lost 3 bases and 6 bases, in that order; junction bases with no gene match: 10. Germline values: CDR1 SGHNT, CDR2 YENEEA. Here the CDR3 DNA reads TGTGCCAGCAGCTTCGGGGGTACTGCGGGAGGGGATACGCAGTATTTT. This sequence encodes CASSFGGTAGGDTQYF.

This clone was recorded once. V and J are TRBV28 and TRBJ2-2, with 10 nucleotides matching TRBD1. V trimming: 8 bases; J trimming: 1 base; junction bases outside the gene matches: 10. Germline V gene sequence: CDR1 MDHEN, CDR2 SYDVKM. The CDR3 is made up of 17 amino acids. The CDR3 spells CASWTGGFGMNTGELFF. CDR3 bases: TGTGCCAGCTGGACAGGGGGGTTCGGGATGAACACCGGGGAGCTGTTTTTT.

This clone has a handful of counts. The chain carries TRBV28 and TRBJ1-4; D not resolved. CDR1 and CDR2 from the germline V gene are MDHEN and SYDVKM. CDR3 size: 16 residues. With 6 bases removed from V and 8 bases from J, the gap between germline ends came to 22 bases. DNA for the CDR3: TGTGCCAGCAGCCCTTTCTCCGGGGATGGGGAAGAAAAACTGTTTTTT. Translating it yields CASSPFSGDGEEKLFF.

This clone has a single count. DNA of the CDR3: TGTGCCAGCAGTTTTTCAGGGGGCTCCTACAATGAGCAGTTCTTC. Translated, it gives CASSFSGGSYNEQFF. This chain connects TRBV6-5 to TRBJ2-1; TRBD1 matches 7 bases. This CDR3 is built from 15 residues. Trimming cost V 4 bases and J 0 bases; bases outside gene matches: 3. Germline assignment: CDR1 MNHEY and CDR2 SVGAGI.

The chain is built from TRBV14 and TRBJ2-2; maybe TRBD2 (7 bases). The germline CDR1 and CDR2 sequences are SGHDN and FVKESK. The CDR3 extends over 19 amino acids. Trimming stripped 0 bases from V and 2 bases from J, with 19 bases between. The CDR3 DNA follows: TGTGCCAGCAGCCAAGATTTGGGGGGGCTGAGGTCTAACACCGGGGAGCTGTTTTTT. It translates to CASSQDLGGLRSNTGELFF.

The chain uses TRBV18 and TRBJ2-6; no clear D. Trimming shortened V by 5 bases and J by 2 bases, and 19 bases separated the two germline ends. Germline CDR1 KGHSH, CDR2 LQKENI. This CDR3 spans 18 amino acids. CDR3 coding DNA: TGTGCCAGCTCATCCAAGTTATCTGGAGCGCCTGGGGCCAACGTCCTGACTTTC. Its protein is CASSSKLSGAPGANVLTF.

The chain links TRBV5-1 to TRBJ2-7, with TRBD2 as a possible D gene (5 bases). CDR3 length equals 16 residues. The V gene's germline CDR1 is SGHRS and CDR2 YFSETQ. The V gene lost 2 bases and the J gene lost 2 bases, with 17 bases spanning the gap. The chain's CDR3 is CASSFYVGEKTYEQYF. Written as DNA, the CDR3 is TGCGCCAGCAGCTTCTATGTTGGGGAGAAAACCTACGAGCAGTACTTC.

The V gene is TRBV18, the J gene TRBJ2-2; 8 nucleotides agree with TRBD2. V was pared by 6 bases and J by 4 bases, with 4 bases of the junction left unmatched. CDR1 is KGHSH, CDR2 LQKENI, per germline. CDR3 length equals 14 residues. CDR3 in DNA: TGTGCCAGCTCGCGCGGGAGGCCCACCGGGGAGCTGTTTTTT. Protein: CASSRGRPTGELFF.

Turning to this clone: Other DNA sequences in the sample encode the same CDR3. The CDR3 DNA is TGTGCCAGCAGCTTGGCTCGAACAGATACGCAGTATTTT. Translating it yields CASSLARTDTQYF. The chain joins TRBV7-9 to TRBJ2-3, with D hard to call. V was cut by 3 bases and J by 3 bases, with 7 bases left in between. CDR1 and CDR2 (germline): SEHNR, FQNEAQ (reference sequence). CDR3 length: 13 amino acids.

The chain is built from TRBV6-5 and TRBJ2-7; TRBD2 might be the D (5 bases). With 7 bases removed from V and 1 base from J, the gap between germline ends came to 14 bases. Germline CDR1 MNHEY, CDR2 SVGAGI. This CDR3 has 14 residues. In DNA, the CDR3 is TGTGCCAGCATCCTAGCCAGAGGGTCCTACGAGCAGTACTTC. Translated: CASILARGSYEQYF.

This clone was seen once. The chain couples TRBV19 to TRBJ1-4; D call uncertain. Trimming stripped 3 bases from V and 4 bases from J, with 6 bases between. Germline values: CDR1 LNHDA, CDR2 SQIVND (reference sequence). The CDR3 length is 13 residues. CDR3 sequence reads: CASSIWLNEKLFF. CDR3 DNA sequence: TGTGCCAGTAGTATCTGGCTTAATGAAAAACTGTTTTTT.

The chain is built from TRBV3-1 (or the pseudogene TRBV3-2) and TRBJ2-5, with 8 bases fitting TRBD2. The CDR3 is made up of 16 amino acids. CDR1 and CDR2 from the germline V gene are LGHDT and YNNKEL (reference sequence). The V segment lost 3 bases and the J segment 2 bases; nucleotides outside the gene matches: 8. The CDR3 protein is CASSQVAGLNQETQYF. In nucleotides, the CDR3 is TGTGCCAGCAGCCAGGTAGCGGGACTAAATCAAGAGACCCAGTACTTC.

The chain combines TRBV28 with TRBJ1-2; D is undetermined. Trimming pared 3 bases from V and 10 bases from J, leaving 15 bases between. This CDR3 spans 13 amino acids. Germline-derived CDR1 and CDR2 are MDHEN and SYDVKM. The CDR3 DNA follows: TGTGCCAGCAGTTTGGTCAGTTATTCGTTCTACACCTTC. Translating it yields CASSLVSYSFYTF.

This clone was found once. This chain uses TRBV7-2 with TRBJ2-1; the D gene is possibly TRBD2 (5 bases). The CDR3 consists of 15 residues. The V and J ends lost 2 bases and 7 bases respectively, with 15 bases between them. Germline V gene lookup returns CDR1 SGHTA and CDR2 FQGNSA. In DNA form, the CDR3 reads TGTGCCAGCAGCTTATCCCAACGCACGGGGAATGAGCAGTTCTTC. Translation: CASSLSQRTGNEQFF.

The gene calls are TRBV7-9 and TRBJ2-1; D gene ambiguous. This CDR3 is built from 13 residues. Germline lookup yields CDR1 SEHNR and CDR2 FQNEAQ (reference sequence). Between the trimmed V and J ends, which lost 1 base and 10 bases, there was a span of 11 bases. The CDR3 sequence is CASSLVQVGEQFF. The CDR3 nucleotides are TGTGCCAGCAGCTTAGTCCAGGTGGGCGAGCAGTTCTTC.

The genes are TRBV4-1 and TRBJ2-5; TRBD1 matches 7 bases. Germline loops: CDR1 MGHRA, CDR2 YSYEKL. CDR3 length: 15 amino acids. V gave up 4 bases and J gave up 5 bases; unmatched junction bases: 10. The CDR3: CASSRSTGSMETQYF. The CDR3 DNA reads TGCGCCAGCAGCCGATCGACAGGGAGTATGGAGACCCAGTACTTC.

In this sample, this clone turned up once. This sequence joins TRBV9 and TRBJ2-5, with 7 bases lining up with TRBD1. J gave up 2 bases and V 2 bases, and 6 bases lay outside the gene matches. The CDR3 extends over 15 amino acids. The germline V gene has CDR1 SGDLS and CDR2 YYNGEE. The CDR3 DNA sequence: TGTGCCAGCAGCGTCCGGGACAGCCCTCAAGAGACCCAGTACTTC. It codes for CASSVRDSPQETQYF.

The J gene is TRBJ1-1, the V gene TRBV28, with unresolved D. CDR3 length equals 13 residues. V was clipped by 2 bases and J by 11 bases, with 15 bases between them. The germline CDR1 and CDR2 sequences are MDHEN and SYDVKM. The CDR3 region has the DNA TGTGCCAGCAGTTTAACAAATAGGATGAGGGCTTTCTTT. It codes for CASSLTNRMRAFF.

This rearrangement joins TRBV5-1 to TRBJ1-1; D is undetermined. V lost 3 bases, J lost 5 bases, and 11 bases lay in between. This CDR3 is built from 13 residues. Germline V gene lookup returns CDR1 SGHRS and CDR2 YFSETQ. The CDR3 loop is CASSSGSLTEAFF. The CDR3 DNA is TGCGCCAGCAGCTCGGGGTCCTTGACTGAAGCTTTCTTT.

CDR3 nucleotides: TGCGCCAGCAGCTCTCGACAGGAGACTGAAGCTTTCTTT. It codes for CASSSRQETEAFF. This rearrangement joins TRBV5-1 to TRBJ1-1; the D gene is possibly TRBD1 (6 bases). V dropped 3 bases and J dropped 5 bases, with 11 bases sitting between them. The germline gives CDR1 SGHRS, CDR2 YFSETQ. This CDR3 is 13 amino acids long.

The chain has TRBV11-3 and TRBJ1-1; TRBD1 agrees at 9 bases. The CDR3 totals 13 residues. Germline-derived CDR1 and CDR2 are SGHNT and YENEEA. The V segment lost 6 bases and the J segment 5 bases; nucleotides outside the gene matches: 4. The CDR3 region has the DNA TGTGCCAGCAGTGCGACAGGGGGAACTGAAGCTTTCTTT. Residues: CASSATGGTEAFF.

The V call is TRBV7-9, the J call TRBJ1-1; a weak D match, TRBD1 (6 bases). Germline CDR1 reads SEHNR; CDR2 reads FQNEAQ (reference sequence). The V end lost 4 bases, the J end lost 5 bases, and 14 bases lay between the germline ends. CDR3 length: 14 residues. The CDR3 is CASSSADSRTEAFF. The CDR3 coding sequence is TGTGCCAGCAGCTCCGCGGACAGTCGGACTGAAGCTTTCTTT.

The chain employs TRBV5-1 and TRBJ1-2; 12 bases are a match to TRBD1. Germline-derived CDR1 and CDR2 are SGHRS and YFSETQ. The CDR3 runs 15 residues. The V segment lost 5 bases and the J segment 8 bases; nucleotides outside the gene matches: 10. For the CDR3, the DNA is TGCGCCAGCAGTCGCTCACCCGGGACAGGGGGCGGCTACACCTTC. It is translated as CASSRSPGTGGGYTF.

The J gene is TRBJ2-6, the V gene TRBV3-1 (or the pseudogene TRBV3-2), with 13 bases lining up with TRBD2. The CDR3 contains 17 residues. In germline, CDR1 is LGHDT, CDR2 YNNKEL (reference sequence). V dropped 8 bases and J dropped 5; count of bases not matched to a gene: 9. CDR3 sequence reads: CASGRTSGRDRANVLTF. The CDR3 coding sequence is TGTGCCAGCGGAAGGACTAGCGGGAGAGATCGGGCCAACGTCCTGACTTTC.

The V gene is TRBV6-5, the J gene TRBJ1-6, with a possible D match to TRBD1 (6 bases). Trimming left V 8 bases short and J 9 bases short, with 14 bases between. The CDR3 runs to 13 residues. Per germline, CDR1 MNHEY and CDR2 SVGAGI. The CDR3 region is CASGWGRGSPLHF. The CDR3 DNA is TGTGCCAGCGGTTGGGGGCGAGGTTCACCCCTCCACTTT.

The sample holds one count of this clone. The chain links TRBV28 to TRBJ1-1, with no clear D. The germline V gene encodes CDR1 MDHEN and CDR2 SYDVKM. The CDR3 runs 11 residues. V gave up 5 bases and J gave up 7 bases, with 8 bases separating them. The CDR3 spells CASSNQYEAFF. CDR3 nucleotides: TGTGCCAGCAGTAATCAGTATGAAGCTTTCTTT.

The CDR3 nucleotides are TGTGCCAGCAGTTTACCCGGTTTCCCCAATGAGCAGTTCTTC. Protein sequence: CASSLPGFPNEQFF. The rearrangement joins TRBV28 to TRBJ2-1, with D uncertain. Germline V gives CDR1 MDHEN, CDR2 SYDVKM. The CDR3 is 14 residues long. Trimming cost V 2 bases and J 6 bases, with 11 bases left between them.